This is a list of T cell receptor beta chains from one sample in a study of blood T cell repertoires in COVID-19. Libraries were prepared by immunoSEQ multiplex PCR; TCRdb keeps only in-frame clonotypes and omits some of them. The profile shows just over 350,000 clones, approximately 86% of them singletons. The sequenced material came from peripheral blood. These TCRs come from a woman aged 55-75 years with COVID-19, enrolled during active disease. The CDR3 runs from the conserved cysteine through the conserved F or W. D genes are given only for firm matches. A clone size is listed for some rows: how often the clone was seen (once, few, many), or a class if it is expanded.

d_call j_call clone_size v_call cdr3_nt cdr3_aa
TRBD1 TRBJ1-4 NA TRBV29-1 TGCAGCGTTAGGGGACAGGTTAATGAAAAACTGTTTTTT CSVRGQVNEKLFF
TRBD1 TRBJ1-1 NA TRBV5-1 TGCGCCAGCAGCATCCGACAGGGGAGAGCTGAAGCTTTCTTT CASSIRQGRAEAFF
NA TRBJ1-4 NA TRBV6-2/TRBV6-3 TGTGCCAGCAGTTACCAGGGTCATGCAACTAATGAAAAACTGTTTTTT CASSYQGHATNEKLFF
NA TRBJ2-7 NA TRBV27 TGTGCCAGCAGTTTATCGACCCGGGTGTTCGAGCAGTACTTC CASSLSTRVFEQYF
NA TRBJ2-6 NA TRBV3-1/TRBV3-2 TGTGCCGCCCGGGCCAGGGGATTCTCTGGGGCCAACGTCCTGACTTTC CAARARGFSGANVLTF
NA TRBJ1-1 NA TRBV30 TGTGCCTGGACCCCGCGGGAATCACACTGGAACACTGAAGCTTTCTTT CAWTPRESHWNTEAFF
NA TRBJ2-1 NA TRBV27 TGTGCCAGCAGTTTATCGCGGGTCGGCCCGTTCTTC CASSLSRVGPFF
NA TRBJ2-7 NA TRBV30 TGTGCCTGGGGGACACTAGCCTACGAGCAGTACTTC CAWGTLAYEQYF
NA TRBJ1-2 NA TRBV7-2 TGTGCCAGCAGCTTAACACGAGAGGGGGATGGAGGTGGCTACACCTTC CASSLTREGDGGGYTF
TRBD2 TRBJ2-5 NA TRBV20-1 TGCAGTGCTAGTCCGGCGGGGGGGCCCCAGAAGACCCAGTACTTC CSASPAGGPQKTQYF
TRBD1 TRBJ1-1 NA TRBV6-6 TGTGCCAGCAGTTCCCCGGACAGGGGCACTGAAGCTTTCTTT CASSSPDRGTEAFF
TRBD1 TRBJ2-7 NA TRBV4-1 TGCGCCAGCAGCCAAGATCCGGCCGGGACAGGGTTTTTTGGCGAGCAGTACTTC CASSQDPAGTGFFGEQYF
TRBD1 TRBJ1-2 NA TRBV3-1/TRBV3-2 TGTGCCAGCAGCCAAGTGTGGACAGGGCTTTATGGCTACACCTTC CASSQVWTGLYGYTF
TRBD1 TRBJ2-7 few TRBV25-1 TGTGCCAGCAGTGAGCGTGACAGGGGGCTATACGAGCAGTACTTC CASSERDRGLYEQYF
TRBD2 TRBJ2-5 NA TRBV7-9 TGTGCCAGCAGCCCCAGCCTACTAGCGGAATATCTACAAGAGACCCAGTACTTC CASSPSLLAEYLQETQYF